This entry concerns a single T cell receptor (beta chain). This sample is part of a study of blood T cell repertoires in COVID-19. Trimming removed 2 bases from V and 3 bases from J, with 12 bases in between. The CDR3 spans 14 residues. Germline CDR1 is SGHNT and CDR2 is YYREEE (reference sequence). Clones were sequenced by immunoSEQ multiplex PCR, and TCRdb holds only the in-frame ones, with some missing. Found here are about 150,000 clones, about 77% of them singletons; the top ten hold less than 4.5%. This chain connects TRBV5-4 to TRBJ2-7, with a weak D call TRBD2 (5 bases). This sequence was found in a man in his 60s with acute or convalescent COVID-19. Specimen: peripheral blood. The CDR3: CASSFGARDYEQYF. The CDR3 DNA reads TGTGCCAGCAGCTTCGGAGCGAGGGACTACGAGCAGTACTTC.